This TCR beta chain comes out of a study of T-cell reconstitution after alpha-beta-depleted transplantation in children (dated by TCRdb to about 2016). Concerning the study at large: Using TCR repertoire profiling, the study followed T-cell immune reconstitution in a quantitative way in children after TCRalphabeta/CD19-depleted allogeneic hematopoietic cell transplantation.

The CDR3, cysteine through phenylalanine, is 13 amino acids long. Of the read, only the CDR3 DNA is kept; its 39 bases are in frame from base 1. Clipping removes 3 bases from V and 8 bases from J, with 2 as the unmatched junction base count. According to the germline V gene, CDR1 reads KGHSH and CDR2 reads LQKENI. Ten or more counts support this clonotype. Its specific antigen is unknown. Base qualities are not recorded, but no much larger clone differs from it by a single base. Library prep was done by PCR. Reads for this sample came from an Illumina HiSeq 2500. To normalize quantification of the TCRbeta repertoire, the TCR libraries were built with molecular barcoding that relied on unique molecular identifiers. TCRdb's own reprocessing of the public reads used fastp at Q25 and MiXCR and kept productive beta chains. Rows are unified per CDR3 protein, each entry keeping the most common DNA and genes. The sample profile shows a few hundred thousand distinct CDR3 sequences; approximately 12% of them were found once. The ten largest clones add up to around 6.1% of the sample.

The source material was PBMCs from the stem cell graft donor, sampled from the stem cell graft. The sequence was obtained from a human donor who donated a stem cell graft to a child with combined immunodeficiency. This sequence uses TRBV18 and TRBJ2-1, with 9 central nucleotides matching TRBD2. The CDR3 corresponds to CASSPLAGDEQFF. The DNA reads as follows: TGTGCCAGCTCACCTTTAGCGGGGGATGAGCAGTTCTTC.